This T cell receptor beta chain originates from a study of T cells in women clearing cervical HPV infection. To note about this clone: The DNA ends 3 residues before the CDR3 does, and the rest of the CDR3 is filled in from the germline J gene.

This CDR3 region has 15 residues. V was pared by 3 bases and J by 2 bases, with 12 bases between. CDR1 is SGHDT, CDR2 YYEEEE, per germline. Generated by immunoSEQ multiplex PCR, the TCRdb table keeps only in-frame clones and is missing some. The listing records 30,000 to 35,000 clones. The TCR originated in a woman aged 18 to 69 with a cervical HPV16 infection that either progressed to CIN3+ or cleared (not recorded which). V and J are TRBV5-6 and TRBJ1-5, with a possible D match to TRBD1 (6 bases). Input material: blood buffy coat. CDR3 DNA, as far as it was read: TGTGCCAGCAGCTACGGACAGTTTGGCAATCAGCCC. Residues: CASSYGQFGNQP. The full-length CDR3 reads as CASSYGQFGNQPQHF.